Each of the 5 T cell receptor beta chains below was sequenced from the same sample in a study of tumor-infiltrating lymphocytes in localized non-small cell lung cancer. The method was immunoSEQ multiplex PCR; TCRdb's version includes in-frame clones alone and lacks a portion of them. The profile covers 10,000 to 13,000 clones, with roughly three fifths appearing a single time and 9% to 9.5% taken by the ten largest. The sequencing sample was made of lung tumor tissue. These receptor sequences come from a human donor with non-small cell lung cancer.

This sequence joins TRBV7-9 and TRBJ2-3, with 9 bases matching TRBD2. There are 14 residues in the CDR3. The V segment lost 4 bases and the J segment 6 bases; nucleotides outside the gene matches: 5. CDR1 and CDR2 (germline): SEHNR, FQNEAQ (reference sequence). CDR3 bases: TGTGCCAGCAGCTCTAGCGGGGAATGGGATACGCAGTATTTT. Its protein product is CASSSSGEWDTQYF.

V gene TRBV27 combines with J gene TRBJ2-7; the match to TRBD2 covers 11 bases. CDR3 length: 15 residues. Looked up from germline, CDR1 is MNHEY and CDR2 is SMNVEV (reference sequence). V gave up 3 bases and J gave up 1 base; unmatched junction bases: 2. The CDR3: CASSFGTSGSYEQYF. CDR3 in DNA: TGTGCCAGCAGTTTTGGGACTAGCGGTTCCTACGAGCAGTACTTC.

The rearrangement links TRBV7-9 to TRBJ2-2; TRBD1 aligns across 8 bases. The CDR3 length is 16 residues. CDR1 and CDR2 (germline): SEHNR, FQNEAQ (reference sequence). V gave up 4 bases and J gave up 0 bases; unmatched junction bases: 4. CDR3 sequence reads: CASSSRQGSNTGELFF. In nucleotides, the CDR3 is TGTGCCAGCAGCTCCAGACAGGGGTCGAACACCGGGGAGCTGTTTTTT. The full variable domain, its missing parts supplied by reference TRBV7-9 and TRBJ2-2, is DTGVSQNPRHKITKRGQNVTFRCDPISEHNRLYWYRQTLGQGPEFLTYFQNEAQLEKSRLLSDRFSAERPKGSFSTLEIQRTEQGDSAMYLCASSSRQGSNTGELFFGEGSRLTVL.

This clone has a handful of counts. The chain has TRBV20-1 and TRBJ2-7; D is ambiguous. The CDR3 consists of 10 residues. V lost 1 base and J 4 bases, leaving 2 bases between the germline ends. Germline CDR1 DFQATT, CDR2 SNEGSKA (reference sequence). Here the CDR3 reads CSARGYEQYF. In DNA form, the CDR3 reads TGCAGTGCTAGAGGGTACGAGCAGTACTTC.

The sample holds a few counts of this clone. The chain links TRBV7-6 to TRBJ2-1; weak D call: TRBD2 (6 bases). The CDR3 consists of 15 residues. In germline, CDR1 is SGHVS, CDR2 FNYEAQ. Trimming stripped 1 base from V and 5 bases from J, with 12 bases between. The CDR3 reads CASSLGGVGNNEQFF. For the CDR3, the DNA is TGTGCCAGCAGCTTAGGCGGGGTTGGGAACAATGAGCAGTTCTTC.